One and the same sample provided the 17 T cell receptor beta chains below, sequenced in a study of response to subunit inactivated influenza vaccine. In TCRdb, the RT-PCR reads were re-called with MiXCR into one record per CDR3 protein. Altogether roughly 180,000 distinct CDR3 sequences are present, around a tenth being singletons, with the ten largest covering about a tenth. Sequencing used non-naive T cells sorted from PBMCs, obtained on the day of vaccination. These TCRs come from a man aged 50 to 60 who received an inactivated influenza vaccine.

This chain uses TRBV5-1 with TRBJ2-1; the D is unclear. The CDR3 contains 13 residues. V was trimmed by 1 base and J by 7 bases, leaving 9 bases between them. Germline CDR1 is SGHRS and CDR2 is YFSETQ. The CDR3 DNA is TGCGCCAGCAGCTTGAATCCGGCAAATGAGCAGTTCTTC. Amino acids: CASSLNPANEQFF.

This clonotype appeared a few times. The rearrangement uses TRBV6-2 or TRBV6-3 and TRBJ2-1; the match to TRBD2 covers 9 bases. The CDR3 length is 14 residues. Unmatched junction bases numbered 1, after V lost 2 bases and J lost 5 bases. The germline V gene has CDR1 MNHEY and CDR2 SVGEGT. The CDR3 bases are TGTGCCAGCAGTTACAGCGGGGGGAACAATGAGCAGTTCTTC. Its translation: CASSYSGGNNEQFF.

This clonotype was seen many times. The rearrangement links TRBV14 to TRBJ1-2; D is perhaps TRBD1 (5 bases). Germline V lookup: CDR1 SGHDN, CDR2 FVKESK. This CDR3 is 12 amino acids long. V lost 3 bases to trimming and J lost 5 bases, with 7 bases between them. The CDR3 sequence: CASSQDTYGYTF. In DNA form, the CDR3 reads TGTGCCAGCAGCCAGGACACTTATGGCTACACCTTC.

V usage is TRBV27 and J usage is TRBJ2-2; 7 bases line up with TRBD1. This CDR3 is 17 amino acids long. Per the germline V gene, CDR1 is MNHEY and CDR2 is SMNVEV (reference sequence). V shed 4 bases and J 6 bases; nucleotides not matched to a gene: 14. The DNA of the CDR3 is TGTGCCAGCAGTTCACGACCGACAGGGCTTACCCCCGGGGAGCTGTTTTTT. Its translation is CASSSRPTGLTPGELFF.

This clonotype was found many times. The chain carries TRBV29-1 and TRBJ2-3; D possibly corresponds to TRBD1 (6 bases). Germline CDR1 reads SQVTM; CDR2 reads ANQGSEA. The V gene lost 2 bases and the J gene lost 2 bases, with 20 bases spanning the gap. The CDR3 consists of 17 residues. As DNA, the CDR3 is TGCAGCGTTGAATCGGCAGGGGCTAGGGGTTACACAGATACGCAGTATTTT. This translates into CSVESAGARGYTDTQYF.

In this sample, this clonotype turned up a few times. V gene TRBV6-1 combines with J gene TRBJ2-3; D unclear. The germline V gene encodes CDR1 MNHNS and CDR2 SASEGT. V was pared by 8 bases and J by 0 bases, with 15 bases between. The CDR3 runs to 15 residues. CDR3 in amino acids: CASAAAAASTDTQYF. The CDR3 DNA reads TGTGCCAGCGCGGCCGCGGCGGCTAGCACAGATACGCAGTATTTT.

Only a few counts were recorded for this clonotype. The chain recombines TRBV5-8 with TRBJ2-4, with 10 nucleotides matching TRBD1. CDR1 is SGHTS, CDR2 YDEGEE, per germline. This CDR3 is built from 13 residues. V gave up 3 bases and J gave up 7 bases; unmatched junction bases: 1. DNA for the CDR3: TGTGCCAGCAGCTCGGACAGGGGGAACATTCAGTACTTC. It translates to CASSSDRGNIQYF.

The chain recombines TRBV6-2 or TRBV6-3 with TRBJ2-4; 8 bases line up with TRBD2. The trim removed 3 bases at V and 4 bases at J, leaving 11 bases unmatched. CDR3 size: 17 residues. Per the germline V gene, CDR1 is MNHEY and CDR2 is SVGEGT. CDR3 nucleotide sequence: TGTGCCAGCAGTTATCCCTTCTGGCGGGAGGATAAAAACATTCAGTACTTC. Translated: CASSYPFWREDKNIQYF.

This chain uses TRBV12-3 or TRBV12-4 with TRBJ1-5; D is unresolved. The CDR3 runs to 12 residues. Trimming shortened V by 5 bases and J by 6 bases, and 8 bases separated the two germline ends. CDR3 protein: CASSEVPQPQHF. In DNA, the CDR3 is TGTGCCAGCAGTGAGGTTCCTCAGCCCCAGCATTTT.

This clonotype came up a few times. The chain couples TRBV20-1 to TRBJ1-6; tentative D call: TRBD1 (5 bases). The CDR3 runs 16 residues. V was pared by 0 bases and J by 7 bases, with 16 bases between. Germline CDR1 DFQATT, CDR2 SNEGSKA (reference sequence). The CDR3 nucleotides are TGCAGTGCTAGAGATGGTGCGTCGGGGGGAAATTCACCCCTCCACTTT. Residues: CSARDGASGGNSPLHF.

In its sample, this clonotype was seen many times. This chain links TRBV5-1 with TRBJ1-3, with D maybe TRBD1 (5 bases). Germline V CDR1 and CDR2: SGHRS, YFSETQ. The CDR3 runs to 14 residues. V lost 0 bases to trimming and J lost 4 bases, with 8 bases between them. Here the CDR3 DNA reads TGCGCCAGCAGCTTGGACGGGGCGGGAAACACCATATATTTT. This translates into CASSLDGAGNTIYF.

This clonotype has more than one count but fewer than ten. The V and J genes are TRBV27 and TRBJ2-6, with TRBD1 matching over 7 bases. This CDR3 spans 21 amino acids. Germline V gives CDR1 MNHEY, CDR2 SMNVEV (reference sequence). V lost 5 bases to trimming and J lost 0 bases; unmatched junction nucleotides: 19. The CDR3, as DNA: TGTGCCAGCAGTCCGGCAGGGGTGCAGGGGGTGGCGATCTCTGGGGCCAACGTCCTGACTTTC. Translating gives CASSPAGVQGVAISGANVLTF.

The chain is built from TRBV20-1 and TRBJ2-5; TRBD1 might be the D (6 bases). CDR3 length equals 14 residues. V shed 1 base and J shed 9 bases, with 18 bases lying between them. Germline assignment: CDR1 DFQATT and CDR2 SNEGSKA (reference sequence). The CDR3: CSARVLQGSIAQYF. The CDR3 region has the DNA TGCAGTGCTAGAGTCTTACAGGGCTCGATTGCCCAGTACTTC.

This clonotype was observed at least ten times. The gene calls are TRBV5-1 and TRBJ2-1, with D tentatively TRBD1 or TRBD2 (5 bases each). The ends were cut back, 4 bases at V and 5 bases at J, with 13 bases in the middle. Per germline, CDR1 SGHRS and CDR2 YFSETQ. This CDR3 has 14 amino acids. CDR3 in amino acids: CASSLGTAHNEQFF. In nucleotides, the CDR3 is TGCGCCAGCAGCCTAGGGACGGCTCACAATGAGCAGTTCTTC.

The rearrangement uses TRBV4-2 and TRBJ2-7; 7 bases map to TRBD1. The CDR3 extends over 16 amino acids. Germline CDR1 is LGHNA and CDR2 is YNFKEQ. The J segment lost 1 base and the V segment lost 1 base, leaving 7 bases of the junction unmatched. CDR3 in amino acids: CASSQVSAGGSYEQYF. DNA of the CDR3: TGTGCCAGCAGCCAAGTGTCGGCAGGGGGTTCCTACGAGCAGTACTTC.

This clonotype was detected many times. The genes are TRBV5-1 and TRBJ2-7, with a possible D match to TRBD1 (5 bases). Germline V gene data show CDR1 as SGHRS and CDR2 as YFSETQ. The V end lost 1 base, the J end lost 9 bases, and 17 bases lay between the germline ends. The CDR3 contains 14 residues. The CDR3 bases are TGCGCCAGCAGCTTGAGTGGGGCTAGTGGTATGCAGTACTTC. It specifies CASSLSGASGMQYF.

This clonotype was counted a few times. The chain employs TRBV5-1 and TRBJ1-2; D gene uncertain. This CDR3 has 16 amino acids. V dropped 4 bases and J dropped 0 bases, with 16 bases sitting between them. Germline values: CDR1 SGHRS, CDR2 YFSETQ. The CDR3: CASSHQSGNTNYGYTF. The CDR3, as DNA: TGCGCCAGCAGCCACCAGTCGGGGAATACTAACTATGGCTACACCTTC. Combining the CDR3 with reference TRBV5-1 and TRBJ1-2 gives the whole variable domain KAGVTQTPRYLIKTRGQQVTLSCSPISGHRSVSWYQQTPGQGLQFLFEYFSETQRNKGNFPGRFSGRQFSNSRSEMNVSTLELGDSALYLCASSHQSGNTNYGYTFGSGTRLTVV.